The 15 T cell receptor beta chains below were found in one sample sequenced in a study of blood T cell repertoires in COVID-19. Clones were sequenced by immunoSEQ multiplex PCR, and TCRdb holds only the in-frame ones, with some missing. The sample records 350,000 to 500,000 clones, approximately 90% being singletons. The sample taken for sequencing was PBMCs or T cells enriched from blood (not recorded which). Every receptor here comes from a woman in her late teens or twenties who had been exposed to COVID-19.

The V and J genes are TRBV6-6 and TRBJ1-2; no clear D gene. V shed 9 bases and J shed 6 bases, with 14 bases lying between them. The germline V gene has CDR1 MNHNY and CDR2 SVGAGI (reference sequence). The CDR3 is made up of 12 amino acids. This chain's CDR3 is CASESGSHGYTF. The CDR3 DNA sequence: TGTGCCAGTGAGTCAGGAAGCCATGGCTACACCTTC.

The chain employs TRBV9 and TRBJ2-5, with 7 nucleotides matching TRBD2. V shed 4 bases and J 1 base; nucleotides not matched to a gene: 10. CDR3 length: 16 residues. Per the germline V gene, CDR1 is SGDLS and CDR2 is YYNGEE. CDR3: CASSLFMGGSQETQYF. The CDR3 nucleotides are TGTGCCAGCAGCCTATTTATGGGGGGGTCCCAAGAGACCCAGTACTTC. Together with reference TRBV9 and TRBJ2-5, the CDR3 gives the full variable domain: DSGVTQTPKHLITATGQRVTLRCSPRSGDLSVYWYQQSLDQGLQFLIQYYNGEERAKGNILERFSAQQFPDLHSELNLSSLELGDSALYFCASSLFMGGSQETQYFGPGTRLLVL.

The CDR3, as DNA: TGTGCCACCAGCCTCGAGCCCCTACAGGGGACTAGGGTCCCGGATACGCAGTATTTT. It yields the protein CATSLEPLQGTRVPDTQYF. The rearrangement uses TRBV15 and TRBJ2-3, with TRBD2 as a possible D gene (8 bases). Looked up from germline, CDR1 is LNHNV and CDR2 is YYDKDF (reference sequence). CDR3 size: 19 residues. Deletions cut 5 bases from V and 6 bases from J, with 30 bases between.

This chain connects TRBV28 to TRBJ1-5; D may be TRBD1 (6 bases). Germline CDR1 MDHEN, CDR2 SYDVKM. The CDR3 has 15 amino acids. V was clipped by 5 bases and J by 3 bases, with 14 bases between them. This CDR3 reads CASSVPQGHNQPQHF. The CDR3 DNA follows: TGTGCCAGCAGTGTTCCCCAGGGACACAATCAGCCCCAGCATTTT. Variable domain in full (rest from reference TRBV28 and TRBJ1-5): DVKVTQSSRYLVKRTGEKVFLECVQDMDHENMFWYRQDPGLGLRLIYFSYDVKMKEKGDIPEGYSVSREKKERFSLILESASTNQTSMYLCASSVPQGHNQPQHFGDGTRLSIL.

The chain has TRBV27 and TRBJ2-7; 8 bases are shared with TRBD1. V lost 5 bases to trimming and J lost 3 bases; unmatched junction nucleotides: 12. Germline loops: CDR1 MNHEY, CDR2 SMNVEV (reference sequence). CDR3 size: 16 residues. In DNA form, the CDR3 reads TGTGCCAGCAGTCCTATCTACCAGACAGGGGACTACGAGCAGTACTTC. It yields the protein CASSPIYQTGDYEQYF.

V and J are TRBV11-2 and TRBJ2-7; 9 bases agree with TRBD1. CDR3 size: 16 residues. Germline loops: CDR1 SGHAT, CDR2 FQNNGV. V shed 1 base, J shed 1 base, and the junction held 5 bases outside the gene matches. DNA of the CDR3: TGTGCCAGCAGCTTAGTGGGACAGGGTGGTTCCTACGAGCAGTACTTC. It yields the protein CASSLVGQGGSYEQYF.

The chain recombines TRBV12-3 or TRBV12-4 with TRBJ2-7; D is undetermined. V lost 6 bases and J 3 bases, leaving 9 bases between the germline ends. CDR3 length equals 12 residues. For the CDR3, the DNA is TGTGCCAGCAGCCGACACGGCTACGAGCAGTACTTC. Translated: CASSRHGYEQYF.

The chain has TRBV30 and TRBJ1-2; D gene uncertain. Between the trimmed V and J ends, which lost 0 bases and 3 bases, there was a span of 8 bases. Germline loops: CDR1 GTSNPN, CDR2 SVGIG (reference sequence). This CDR3 region has 13 residues. The CDR3, as DNA: TGTGCCTGGAGTGTAAGCGGCGACTATGGCTACACCTTC. This gives the protein CAWSVSGDYGYTF. Looking up the rest from reference TRBV30 and TRBJ1-2 gives the full variable domain: SQTIHQWPATLVQPVGSPLSLECTVEGTSNPNLYWYRQAAGRGLQLLFYSVGIGQISSEVPQNLSASRPQDRQFILSSKKLLLSDSGFYLCAWSVSGDYGYTFGSGTRLTVV.

The rearrangement joins TRBV9 to TRBJ2-4; 8 bases are shared with TRBD1. CDR3 length: 17 amino acids. J lost 2 bases, V lost 0 bases, and 7 bases had no gene match. Germline loops: CDR1 SGDLS, CDR2 YYNGEE. CDR3 in amino acids: CASSVARGTGSKNIQYF. Here the CDR3 DNA reads TGTGCCAGCAGCGTAGCTAGGGGGACAGGATCCAAAAACATTCAGTACTTC.

The rearrangement joins TRBV18 to TRBJ2-4, with D perhaps TRBD1 (5 bases). V was shortened by 2 bases and J by 11 bases, with 7 bases between the two germline ends. Per the germline V gene, CDR1 is KGHSH and CDR2 is LQKENI. CDR3 length equals 11 residues. CDR3 nucleotides: TGTGCCAGCTCACCAGGGGCAGTTCAGTACTTC. It encodes CASSPGAVQYF.

The J gene is TRBJ1-1, the V gene TRBV7-2, with D perhaps TRBD1 (6 bases). CDR1 is SGHTA and CDR2 is FQGNSA in the germline V gene. Trimming removed 2 bases at V and 6 bases at J, with 19 bases between. The CDR3 is 16 residues long. The CDR3 is CASSLIGSSGGSEAFF. CDR3 DNA: TGTGCCAGCAGCTTAATCGGCTCATCGGGGGGCTCTGAAGCTTTCTTT.

This rearrangement joins TRBV27 to TRBJ2-7; 11 nucleotides agree with TRBD1. Germline-derived CDR1 and CDR2 are MNHEY and SMNVEV (reference sequence). Trimming at V came to 5 bases and at J to 3 bases, leaving 9 bases not matched to a gene. The CDR3 runs 16 residues. The CDR3 DNA reads TGTGCCAGCAGTCTCCTCCCGGGACAGGGGGTCTACGAGCAGTACTTC. Translating gives CASSLLPGQGVYEQYF.

The V call is TRBV5-8, the J call TRBJ1-2, with 7 bases identical to TRBD1. Germline V lookup: CDR1 SGHTS, CDR2 YDEGEE. The trim removed 1 base at V and 2 bases at J, leaving 8 bases unmatched. The CDR3 covers 16 residues. This CDR3 is CASSLSLDRPNYGYTF. In nucleotides, the CDR3 is TGTGCCAGCAGCTTGTCACTGGACAGGCCCAACTATGGCTACACCTTC.

The chain combines TRBV7-9 with TRBJ2-4; the D gene is possibly TRBD2 (5 bases). The CDR3 loop spans 15 amino acids. CDR1 is SEHNR and CDR2 is FQNEAQ in the germline V gene (reference sequence). Trimming took 1 base from V and 5 from J, leaving 12 bases between them. Here the CDR3 DNA reads TGTGCCAGCAGCTTAGAGGGAGTCTTCGAAAACATTCAGTACTTC. It is translated as CASSLEGVFENIQYF. Full variable domain (rest looked up from reference TRBV7-9 and TRBJ2-4): DTGVSQNPRHKITKRGQNVTFRCDPISEHNRLYWYRQTLGQGPEFLTYFQNEAQLEKSRLLSDRFSAERPKGSFSTLEIQRTEQGDSAMYLCASSLEGVFENIQYFGAGTRLSVL.

In DNA form, the CDR3 reads TGTGCCAGCAGCTTAAGAGGACTAGCGGGAGTGGAGGAGCAGTTCTTC. Protein sequence: CASSLRGLAGVEEQFF. This chain connects TRBV7-9 to TRBJ2-1, with 13 bases that match TRBD2. V trimming: 2 bases; J trimming: 10 bases; junction bases outside the gene matches: 8. CDR1 and CDR2 from the germline V gene are SEHNR and FQNEAQ (reference sequence). The CDR3 length is 16 residues.